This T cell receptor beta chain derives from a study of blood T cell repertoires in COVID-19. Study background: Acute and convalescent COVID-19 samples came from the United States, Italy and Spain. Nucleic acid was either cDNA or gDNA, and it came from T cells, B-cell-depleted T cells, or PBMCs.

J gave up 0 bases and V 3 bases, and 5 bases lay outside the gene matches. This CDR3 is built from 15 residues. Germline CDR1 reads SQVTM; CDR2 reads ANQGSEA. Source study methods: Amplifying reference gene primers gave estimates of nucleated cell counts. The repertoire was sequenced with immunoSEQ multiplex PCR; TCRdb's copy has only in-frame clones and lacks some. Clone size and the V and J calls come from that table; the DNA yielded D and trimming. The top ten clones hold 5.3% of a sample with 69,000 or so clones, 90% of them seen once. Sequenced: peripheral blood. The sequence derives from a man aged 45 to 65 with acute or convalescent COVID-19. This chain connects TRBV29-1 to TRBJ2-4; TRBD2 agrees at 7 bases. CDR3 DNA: TGCAGCGTTGAGGGGTCTAGCGGAGCCAAAAACATTCAGTACTTC. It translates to CSVEGSSGAKNIQYF.